This T cell receptor (beta chain) was observed in a study of cytomegalovirus exposure and HLA in healthy donors. This clone was seen a few times. The study ran its PCR with 60 Vbeta and 13 Jbeta primers. Measured with immunoSEQ multiplex PCR; TCRdb has only the in-frame clones, and not every one. The sample holds some 110,000 clones, approximately 60% seen once. Material: PBMCs. The source is a young woman in good health and CMV-seronegative.

CDR3 protein: CSAHRQETQYF. The CDR3 DNA is TGCAGTGCACACAGACAAGAGACCCAGTACTTC. The chain recombines TRBV20-1 with TRBJ2-5; D is uncertain. Looked up from germline, CDR1 is DFQATT and CDR2 is SNEGSKA (reference sequence). The germline V and J ends were trimmed by 6 bases and 2 bases, with 7 bases remaining between them. The CDR3 is 11 residues long.